Each of the 11 T cell receptor beta chains below was sequenced from the same sample in a study of CD8 T cells in Susac syndrome. cDNA came from roughly 0.53 to 1 ug RNA primed by random hexamers. One entry per CDR3 protein, called by TCRdb with MiXCR from the immunoSEQ multiplex PCR reads. The table shows 240,000 or so distinct CDR3 sequences, with around 96% occurring only once. Input material: CD4+ T cells from PBMCs. These receptors were collected from a human donor with Susac syndrome.

The rearrangement joins TRBV12-3 or TRBV12-4 to TRBJ2-7, with D perhaps TRBD1 (6 bases). Trimming pared 6 bases from V and 2 bases from J, leaving 14 bases between. CDR3 length: 14 residues. The chain's CDR3 is CASSHRVPTYEQYF. The CDR3 bases are TGTGCCAGCAGCCACAGGGTGCCGACCTACGAGCAGTACTTC.

J is TRBJ1-2 and V is TRBV28, with D hard to call. Germline V lookup: CDR1 MDHEN, CDR2 SYDVKM. The CDR3 consists of 10 residues. Trimming removed 8 bases from V and 2 bases from J, with 3 bases in between. Written as DNA, the CDR3 is TGTGCCAGCCGGAACTATGGCTACACCTTC. Protein: CASRNYGYTF.

This chain connects TRBV25-1 to TRBJ1-2; possible D gene TRBD1, 5 bases. Germline loops: CDR1 MGHDK, CDR2 SYGVNS. The CDR3 totals 13 residues. V shed 4 bases and J shed 2 bases, with 8 bases lying between them. CDR3 region: CASSGGPNYGYTF. The DNA of the CDR3 is TGTGCCAGCAGTGGGGGACCCAACTATGGCTACACCTTC.

This chain uses TRBV7-9 with TRBJ2-7; 7 bases fit TRBD2. The CDR3 consists of 14 residues. In germline, CDR1 is SEHNR, CDR2 FQNEAQ (reference sequence). The V segment lost 5 bases and the J segment 2 bases; nucleotides outside the gene matches: 6. The CDR3 sequence is CASSSTSAAYEQYF. The CDR3 nucleotides read TGTGCCAGCAGCAGCACTAGCGCAGCCTACGAGCAGTACTTC. Drawing the rest from reference TRBV7-9 and TRBJ2-7, the complete variable domain is DTGVSQNPRHKITKRGQNVTFRCDPISEHNRLYWYRQTLGQGPEFLTYFQNEAQLEKSRLLSDRFSAERPKGSFSTLEIQRTEQGDSAMYLCASSSTSAAYEQYFGPGTRLTVT.

This clonotype was recorded only once. This CDR3 is CASSQQAEQFF. The CDR3 DNA sequence: TGTGCCAGCAGCCAACAAGCTGAGCAGTTCTTC. The chain combines TRBV3-1 with TRBJ2-1; D gene uncertain. The CDR3 has 11 amino acids. Germline-derived CDR1 and CDR2 are LGHDT and YNNKEL (reference sequence). V was clipped by 2 bases and J by 9 bases, with 5 bases between them.

The J gene is TRBJ2-2, the V gene TRBV14, with D hard to call. With 4 bases removed from V and 4 bases from J, the gap between germline ends came to 7 bases. Germline CDR1 and CDR2: SGHDN and FVKESK. The CDR3 consists of 13 residues. The CDR3 coding sequence is TGTGCCAGCAGCCGACTCATCACCGGGGAGCTGTTTTTT. Translation gives CASSRLITGELFF.

This chain joins TRBV7-9 and TRBJ2-7; the D gene is possibly TRBD1 (5 bases). V dropped 1 base and J dropped 7 bases, with 17 bases sitting between them. The CDR3 covers 15 residues. The germline CDR1 and CDR2 sequences are SEHNR and FQNEAQ (reference sequence). Written as DNA, the CDR3 is TGTGCCAGCAGCTTAGAAGGTCAGGGAAGTGCTGAGCAGTACTTC. It translates to CASSLEGQGSAEQYF.

The J gene is TRBJ2-2, the V gene TRBV6-2 or TRBV6-3; TRBD2 aligns across 14 bases. The V segment lost 7 bases and the J segment 5 bases; nucleotides outside the gene matches: 6. The CDR3 is 16 residues long. Germline V lookup: CDR1 MNHEY, CDR2 SVGEGT. The CDR3 reads CASKSGLAGGTGELFF. As DNA, the CDR3 is TGTGCCAGCAAGAGCGGACTAGCGGGAGGTACCGGGGAGCTGTTTTTT.

The rearrangement links TRBV29-1 to TRBJ2-1, with D unclear. Germline V gene sequence: CDR1 SQVTM, CDR2 ANQGSEA. Trimming removed 7 bases from V and 6 bases from J, with 10 bases in between. This CDR3 spans 11 amino acids. In nucleotides, the CDR3 is TGCAGCGCCGACCCCGGCAATGAGCAGTTCTTC. It is translated as CSADPGNEQFF.

The chain combines TRBV9 with TRBJ2-2; weak D call: TRBD2 (6 bases). In germline, CDR1 is SGDLS, CDR2 YYNGEE. The CDR3 covers 16 residues. Trimming took 0 bases from V and 3 from J, leaving 12 bases between them. The CDR3 protein is CASSVVGGTDTGELFF. CDR3 bases: TGTGCCAGCAGCGTAGTTGGAGGGACGGACACCGGGGAGCTGTTTTTT.

The CDR3 DNA reads as TGTGCCAGTAGTCTTAGCGGGAGGCCTGATAGGGATGAGCAGTTCTTC. Protein sequence: CASSLSGRPDRDEQFF. V is TRBV19 and J is TRBJ2-1; 10 bases line up with TRBD2. The CDR3 spans 16 residues. V shed 5 bases, J shed 8 bases, and the junction held 12 bases outside the gene matches. Per germline, CDR1 LNHDA and CDR2 SQIVND (reference sequence).